This is a list of T cell receptor beta chains from one sample in a study of T cells in Graves' hyperthyroidism and ophthalmopathy. TCRdb used MiXCR to reprocess the multiplex PCR reads, holding one entry per CDR3 protein. The sample yields over 700,000 distinct CDR3 sequences, roughly a sixth seen once. Sequences were obtained from blood. The receptors come from a woman aged 45-65 years with Graves' hyperthyroidism that later progressed to Graves' ophthalmopathy. CDR3s include the opening cysteine and the closing phenylalanine or tryptophan. Fields, in order: CDR3 length, J gene, clone size, V gene, D gene, CDR3 protein, CDR3 DNA. D genes are given only for firm matches. The size entry is marked missing in some rows and otherwise reads once, few, many or a size class.

17 TRBJ2-5 NA TRBV11-2 NA CASSLVSWARVRETQYF TGTGCCAGCAGCTTAGTTTCTTGGGCCAGGGTGAGGGAGACCCAGTACTTC
17 TRBJ2-2 NA TRBV9 TRBD1 CASSRPRQGANTGELFF TGTGCCAGCAGCCGCCCGAGACAGGGCGCGAACACCGGGGAGCTGTTTTTT
15 TRBJ1-6 NA TRBV7-9 NA CASSLTQGSDSPLHF TGTGCCAGCAGCCTAACTCAGGGATCGGATTCACCCCTCCACTTT
15 TRBJ1-2 many TRBV15 NA CATSREPFGGGGYTF TGTGCCACCAGCAGAGAACCCTTCGGGGGGGGTGGCTACACCTTC
12 TRBJ1-4 once TRBV29-1 NA CSVEGVGEKLFF TGCAGCGTTGAGGGGGTCGGTGAAAAACTGTTTTTT
15 TRBJ2-3 many TRBV27 NA CASRPGQGSGDTQYF TGTGCCAGCAGGCCAGGGCAGGGAAGCGGAGATACGCAGTATTTT
14 TRBJ2-2 many TRBV20-1 TRBD1 CSAAGTGDWRELFF TGCAGTGCCGCCGGGACAGGGGATTGGAGGGAGCTGTTTTTT
14 TRBJ2-7 once TRBV19 TRBD1 CASSEGDRVHEQYF TGTGCCAGTAGTGAAGGGGACAGGGTCCACGAGCAGTACTTC
16 TRBJ2-2 many TRBV7-8 TRBD2 CASSLPSGAPTGELFF TGTGCCAGCAGCTTACCTAGCGGGGCACCCACCGGGGAGCTGTTTTTT
13 TRBJ1-2 NA TRBV20-1 TRBD1 CSAIGTGVHGYTF TGCAGTGCTATCGGGACAGGGGTCCATGGCTACACCTTC
14 TRBJ1-2 NA TRBV30 NA CAWSVYSGQRGYTF TGTGCCTGGAGTGTATACTCGGGGCAGAGGGGCTACACCTTC
13 TRBJ1-1 many TRBV12-3/TRBV12-4 NA CASSLGAGVRAFF TGTGCCAGCAGTTTAGGGGCGGGAGTGAGGGCTTTCTTT
13 TRBJ1-1 few TRBV29-1 NA CSVGQSLGTEAFF TGCAGCGTAGGACAGTCCCTGGGCACTGAAGCTTTCTTT
15 TRBJ2-5 many TRBV11-2 TRBD2 CASRRTSGGEETQYF TGTGCCAGCAGACGGACTAGCGGGGGGGAGGAGACCCAGTACTTC
12 TRBJ2-1 many TRBV6-2/TRBV6-3 TRBD2 CAEGTSGNEQFF TGTGCCGAGGGGACTAGTGGCAATGAGCAGTTCTTC
17 TRBJ1-2 many TRBV3-1 NA CASSQDGGGIANYGYTF TGTGCCAGCAGCCAAGATGGGGGGGGGATAGCTAACTATGGCTACACCTTC
17 TRBJ1-5 NA TRBV18 TRBD1 CASSPTLRDRGDQPQHF TGTGCCAGCTCGCCCACCCTTAGGGACAGGGGAGATCAGCCCCAGCATTTT
12 TRBJ1-1 many TRBV29-1 NA CSGGHGDTEAFF TGCAGCGGGGGACATGGGGACACTGAAGCTTTCTTT
14 TRBJ1-1 many TRBV3-1 NA CASTGFSNPTEAFF TGTGCCAGCACCGGTTTCTCGAATCCCACTGAAGCTTTCTTT
15 TRBJ1-5 NA TRBV5-1 NA CASSPGVGSNQPQHF TGCGCCAGCAGCCCAGGGGTGGGAAGCAATCAGCCCCAGCATTTT
13 TRBJ1-5 once TRBV25-1 NA CASSDPGGQPQHF TGTGCCAGCAGTGACCCGGGCGGTCAGCCCCAGCATTTT
16 TRBJ2-1 few TRBV19 NA CASSIGRGELYNEQFF TGTGCCAGTAGTATAGGGAGGGGGGAACTATACAATGAGCAGTTCTTC
11 TRBJ2-3 few TRBV30 NA CAWSDGDTQYF TGTGCCTGGAGTGACGGAGATACGCAGTATTTT
14 TRBJ2-7 NA TRBV9 NA CASSVEAGSYEQYF TGTGCCAGCAGCGTAGAGGCGGGCTCCTACGAGCAGTACTTC
18 TRBJ2-6 NA TRBV30 TRBD1 CAWSWRDRGGAGANVLTF TGTGCCTGGAGCTGGCGGGACAGGGGAGGCGCTGGGGCCAACGTCCTGACTTTC
13 TRBJ1-4 NA TRBV6-1 NA CASSDRVWGKLFF TGTGCCAGCAGTGATCGCGTTTGGGGAAAACTGTTTTTT
12 TRBJ2-1 few TRBV29-1 NA CSVDPDLDEQFF TGCAGCGTTGACCCCGATTTGGATGAGCAGTTCTTC
18 TRBJ1-1 few TRBV7-9 TRBD1 CASSLSSSAGGWNTEAFF TGTGCCAGCAGCTTAAGTTCGTCGGCAGGGGGATGGAACACTGAAGCTTTCTTT
14 TRBJ2-7 NA TRBV14 NA CASSQDLYPREQYF TGTGCCAGCAGCCAAGATCTCTACCCTCGAGAGCAGTACTTC
14 TRBJ2-5 few TRBV7-2 TRBD1 CASSVNRGGETQYF TGTGCCAGCAGCGTGAACAGGGGTGGCGAGACCCAGTACTTC
15 TRBJ2-1 few TRBV6-2/TRBV6-3 TRBD2 CASSLREGIYNEQFF TGTGCCAGCAGTCTTCGGGAGGGGATCTACAATGAGCAGTTCTTC
19 TRBJ2-5 few TRBV7-9 TRBD2 CASSFPLKNRLAGEETQYF TGTGCCAGCAGCTTTCCACTTAAGAACCGACTAGCGGGGGAAGAGACCCAGTACTTC
15 TRBJ2-3 many TRBV20-1 NA CSASTLRPYTDTQYF TGCAGTGCTAGTACACTCCGGCCATACACAGATACGCAGTATTTT
16 TRBJ2-1 few TRBV7-8 TRBD2 CAGARGGGGSYNEQFF TGTGCCGGGGCACGGGGTGGCGGGGGGTCCTACAATGAGCAGTTCTTC
14 TRBJ2-7 few TRBV6-1 NA CASTASGAAYEQYF TGTGCCAGCACCGCCTCCGGGGCCGCCTACGAGCAGTACTTC
15 TRBJ1-2 many TRBV20-1 NA CSARDFDSSNYGYTF TGCAGTGCTAGAGATTTCGACAGTTCTAACTATGGCTACACCTTC
17 TRBJ2-3 NA TRBV5-1 TRBD1 CASSLAHRGTRTDTQYF TGCGCCAGCAGCTTGGCCCACAGGGGCACGCGTACAGATACGCAGTATTTT
14 TRBJ1-5 many TRBV18 NA CASSPADSNQPQHF TGTGCCAGCTCACCAGCGGACAGCAATCAGCCCCAGCATTTT
15 TRBJ1-5 few TRBV20-1 NA CSAMNLAGGNQPQHF TGCAGTGCTATGAACCTGGCGGGGGGCAATCAGCCCCAGCATTTT
17 TRBJ2-2 NA TRBV24-1 NA CATSGPRGAVNTRELFF TGTGCCACCAGTGGCCCCCGGGGGGCGGTGAACACCAGGGAGCTGTTTTTT
19 TRBJ1-1 many TRBV9 TRBD1 CASSVDSGDRVLGDTEAFF TGTGCCAGCAGCGTAGACTCCGGGGACAGGGTGCTCGGAGACACTGAAGCTTTCTTT
13 TRBJ2-3 many TRBV30 NA CAGRGMVTDTQYF TGTGCCGGCCGGGGAATGGTGACAGATACGCAGTATTTT
16 TRBJ2-4 NA TRBV20-1 TRBD2 CSASPPGGPGPNIQYF TGCAGTGCATCACCTCCGGGGGGGCCCGGTCCAAACATTCAGTACTTC
12 TRBJ2-7 many TRBV6-1 TRBD2 CATRTSGYEQYF TGTGCCACCCGGACTAGCGGCTACGAGCAGTACTTC
15 TRBJ2-7 NA TRBV28 NA CASSFVGGGSYEQYF TGTGCCAGCAGTTTTGTAGGGGGGGGCTCCTACGAGCAGTACTTC
12 TRBJ1-1 many TRBV11-2 NA CASSLDNTEAFF TGTGCCAGCAGCTTGGACAACACTGAAGCTTTCTTT
15 TRBJ2-3 many TRBV7-2 NA CASSLATVEGDTQYF TGTGCCAGCAGCTTAGCCACAGTGGAAGGCGATACGCAGTATTTT
16 TRBJ1-2 many TRBV18 TRBD1 CASSPPQGGSDYGYTF TGTGCCAGCTCACCACCACAGGGGGGCTCCGACTATGGCTACACCTTC
17 TRBJ1-5 NA TRBV4-1 TRBD1 CASSQRWGQFKVQPQHF TGCGCCAGCAGCCAACGATGGGGACAGTTTAAAGTCCAGCCCCAGCATTTT
14 TRBJ1-2 many TRBV6-1 TRBD1 CASSDRTGASGYTF TGTGCCAGCAGTGACAGGACAGGGGCAAGTGGCTACACCTTC
16 TRBJ2-1 few TRBV18 NA CASSLVTRTSYNEQFF TGTGCCAGCTCCCTCGTAACCCGTACGTCCTACAATGAGCAGTTCTTC
14 TRBJ1-1 once TRBV3-1 NA CASSHPDLNTEAFF TGTGCCAGCAGCCATCCAGACCTGAACACTGAAGCTTTCTTT
13 TRBJ2-7 NA TRBV6-5 NA CASSYTTTYEQYF TGTGCCAGCAGTTACACCACCACCTACGAGCAGTACTTC
16 TRBJ2-3 NA TRBV24-1 TRBD2 CATSDFGRGTTDTQYF TGTGCCACCAGTGATTTCGGGCGGGGGACCACAGATACGCAGTATTTT
14 TRBJ1-2 NA TRBV7-9 NA CASRSGPPNYGYTF TGTGCCAGCAGGTCAGGGCCCCCTAACTATGGCTACACCTTC
15 TRBJ2-7 NA TRBV13 NA CASSLGGSTSYEQYF TGTGCCAGCAGCTTAGGGGGATCCACCTCCTACGAGCAGTACTTC
14 TRBJ1-1 many TRBV3-1 TRBD1 CASRTGELNTEAFF TGTGCCAGCAGGACAGGGGAATTGAACACTGAAGCTTTCTTT
16 TRBJ2-1 NA TRBV10-2 TRBD2 CASSGGAGGSYNEQFF TGCGCCAGCAGCGGGGGAGCGGGGGGCTCCTACAATGAGCAGTTCTTC
13 TRBJ1-1 NA TRBV3-1 NA CASSRDGDTEAFF TGTGCCAGCAGCCGGGACGGGGACACTGAAGCTTTCTTT